This TCR beta chain was documented in a study of neurological immune-mediated disorders. Study-wide results and limits: The absence of shared CDR3 amino acid sequences among expanded clones across subjects suggests private repertoires in all groups.

This clonotype was picked up many times. Its antigen is not identified. Libraries from sorted cells used about a million T cells (CD4+ or CD8+). The cDNA came from 5'RACE, which used 10-nucleotide random UMIs. MiXCR, applied by TCRdb to the 5' RACE reads, yields one record per CDR3 protein. In the table there are 30,000 to 50,000 distinct CDR3 sequences, approximately 7.2% of which are singletons. The germline V and J ends were trimmed by 0 bases and 13 bases, with 13 bases remaining between them. Germline CDR1 MNHEY, CDR2 SVGAGI. The CDR3 is 14 residues long. This receptor was obtained from a man between 45 and 60 years old in good health. The chain is built from TRBV6-5 and TRBJ1-6, with D uncertain. The sequencing input was CD4+ T cells from blood. CDR3 coding DNA: TGTGCCAGCAGTTACTCGAAGTTTGGAGGGCCCCTCCACTTT. Encoded protein: CASSYSKFGGPLHF.